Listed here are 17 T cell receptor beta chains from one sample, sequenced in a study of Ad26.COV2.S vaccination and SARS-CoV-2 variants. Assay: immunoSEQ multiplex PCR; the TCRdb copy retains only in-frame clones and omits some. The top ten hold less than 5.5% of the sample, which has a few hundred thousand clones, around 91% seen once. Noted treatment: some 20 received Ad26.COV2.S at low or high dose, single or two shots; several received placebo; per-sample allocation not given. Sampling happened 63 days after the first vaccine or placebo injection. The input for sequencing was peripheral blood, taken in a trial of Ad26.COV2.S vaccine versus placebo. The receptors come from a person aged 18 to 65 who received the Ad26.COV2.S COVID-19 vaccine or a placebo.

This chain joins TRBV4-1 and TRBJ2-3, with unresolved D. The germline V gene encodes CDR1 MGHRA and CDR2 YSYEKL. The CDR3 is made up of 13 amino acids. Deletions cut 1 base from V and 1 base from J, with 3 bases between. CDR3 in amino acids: CASSQVGTDTQYF. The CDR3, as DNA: TGCGCCAGCAGCCAAGTCGGCACAGATACGCAGTATTTT.

The CDR3 nucleotides read TGTGCCAGCAGCGTAGTGGACAGGGCTTACAATGAGCAGTTCTTC. Translated, it gives CASSVVDRAYNEQFF. V and J are TRBV9 and TRBJ2-1; 8 bases match TRBD1. The germline V gene encodes CDR1 SGDLS and CDR2 YYNGEE. This CDR3 is built from 15 residues. Trimming took 0 bases from V and 4 from J; bases not matched to a gene: 3. The full variable domain, in which reference TRBV9 and TRBJ2-1 provide the parts outside the CDR3, is DSGVTQTPKHLITATGQRVTLRCSPRSGDLSVYWYQQSLDQGLQFLIQYYNGEERAKGNILERFSAQQFPDLHSELNLSSLELGDSALYFCASSVVDRAYNEQFFGPGTRLTVL.

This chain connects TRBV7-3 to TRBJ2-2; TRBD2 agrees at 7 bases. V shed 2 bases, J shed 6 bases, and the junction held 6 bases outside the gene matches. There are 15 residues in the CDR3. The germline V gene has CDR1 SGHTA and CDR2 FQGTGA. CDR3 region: CASSLRGSRAGELFF. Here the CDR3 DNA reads TGTGCCAGCAGCTTACGCGGGAGTAGGGCCGGGGAGCTGTTTTTT.

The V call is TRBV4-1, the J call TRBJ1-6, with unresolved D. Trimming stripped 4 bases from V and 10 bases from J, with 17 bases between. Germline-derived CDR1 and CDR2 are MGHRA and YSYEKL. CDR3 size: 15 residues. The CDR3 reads CASSPARGGTSPLHF. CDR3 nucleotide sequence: TGCGCCAGCAGCCCAGCGAGAGGAGGTACGTCACCCCTCCACTTT.

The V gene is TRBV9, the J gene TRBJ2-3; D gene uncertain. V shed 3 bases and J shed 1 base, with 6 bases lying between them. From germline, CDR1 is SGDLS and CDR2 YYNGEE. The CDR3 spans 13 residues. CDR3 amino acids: CASSATGTDTQYF. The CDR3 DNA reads TGTGCCAGCAGCGCCACAGGCACAGATACGCAGTATTTT.

As DNA, the CDR3 is TGTGCCAGCAGCCAAGACAGGTGGGCCAATAATTCACCCCTCCACTTT. Translation: CASSQDRWANNSPLHF. V usage is TRBV4-2 and J usage is TRBJ1-6, with no clear D. The V and J ends lost 0 bases and 5 bases respectively, with 11 bases between them. The CDR3 runs to 16 residues. Germline V gives CDR1 LGHNA, CDR2 YNFKEQ.

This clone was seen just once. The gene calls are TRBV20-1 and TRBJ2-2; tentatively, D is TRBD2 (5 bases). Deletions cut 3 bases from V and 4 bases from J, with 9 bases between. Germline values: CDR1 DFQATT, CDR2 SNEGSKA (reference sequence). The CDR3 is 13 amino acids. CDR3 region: CSASPGITGELFF. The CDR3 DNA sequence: TGCAGTGCTAGTCCCGGGATCACCGGGGAGCTGTTTTTT.

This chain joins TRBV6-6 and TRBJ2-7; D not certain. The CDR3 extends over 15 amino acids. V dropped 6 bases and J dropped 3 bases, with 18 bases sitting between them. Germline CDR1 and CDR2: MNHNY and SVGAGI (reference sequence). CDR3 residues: CASRPGRPDRYEQYF. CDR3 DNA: TGTGCCAGCAGACCAGGACGGCCGGATCGCTACGAGCAGTACTTC.

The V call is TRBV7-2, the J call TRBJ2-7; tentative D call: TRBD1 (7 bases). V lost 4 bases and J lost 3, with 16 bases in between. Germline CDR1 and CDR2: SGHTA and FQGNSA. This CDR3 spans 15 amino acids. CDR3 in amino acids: CASSSQGGPYYEQYF. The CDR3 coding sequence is TGTGCCAGCAGCTCTCAGGGGGGTCCTTACTACGAGCAGTACTTC.

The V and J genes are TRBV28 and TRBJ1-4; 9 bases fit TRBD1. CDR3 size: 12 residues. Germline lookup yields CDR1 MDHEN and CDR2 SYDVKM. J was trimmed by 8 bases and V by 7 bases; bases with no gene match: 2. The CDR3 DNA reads TGTGCCAGCAACGGACAGGGGGAAAAACTGTTTTTT. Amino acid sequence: CASNGQGEKLFF.

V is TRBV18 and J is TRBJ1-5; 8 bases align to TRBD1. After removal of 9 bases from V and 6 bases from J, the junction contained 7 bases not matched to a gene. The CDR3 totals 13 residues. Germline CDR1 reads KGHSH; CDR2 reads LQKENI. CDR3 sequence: CASSGGAGQPQHF. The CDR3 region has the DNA TGTGCCAGTTCAGGGGGCGCGGGTCAGCCCCAGCATTTT. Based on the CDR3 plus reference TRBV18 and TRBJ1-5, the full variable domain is NAGVMQNPRHLVRRRGQEARLRCSPMKGHSHVYWYRQLPEEGLKFMVYLQKENIIDESGMPKERFSAEFPKEGPSILRIQQVVRGDSAAYFCASSGGAGQPQHFGDGTRLSIL.

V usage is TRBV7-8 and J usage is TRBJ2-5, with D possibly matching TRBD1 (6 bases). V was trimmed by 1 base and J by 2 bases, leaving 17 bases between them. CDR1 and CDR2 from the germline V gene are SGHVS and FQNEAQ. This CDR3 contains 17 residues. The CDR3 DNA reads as TGTGCCAGCAGCTTAGGGGTGGCAGGGGCGGGTCAAGAGACCCAGTACTTC. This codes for CASSLGVAGAGQETQYF.

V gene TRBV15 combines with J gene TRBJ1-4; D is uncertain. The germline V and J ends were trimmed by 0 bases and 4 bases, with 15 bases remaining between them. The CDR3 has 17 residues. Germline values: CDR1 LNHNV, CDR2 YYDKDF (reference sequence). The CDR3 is CATSRDVDASGNEKLFF. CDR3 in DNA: TGTGCCACCAGCAGAGATGTGGACGCCTCGGGTAATGAAAAACTGTTTTTT.

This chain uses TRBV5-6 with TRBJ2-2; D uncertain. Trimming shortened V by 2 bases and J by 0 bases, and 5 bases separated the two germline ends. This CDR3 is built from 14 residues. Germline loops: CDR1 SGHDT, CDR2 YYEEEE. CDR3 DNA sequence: TGTGCCAGCAGCTTTACAACGAACACCGGGGAGCTGTTTTTT. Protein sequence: CASSFTTNTGELFF.

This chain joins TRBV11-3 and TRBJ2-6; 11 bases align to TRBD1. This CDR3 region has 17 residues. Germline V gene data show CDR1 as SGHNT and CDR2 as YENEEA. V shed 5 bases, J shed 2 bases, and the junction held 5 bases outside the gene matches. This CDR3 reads CASSLGQGETGANVLTF. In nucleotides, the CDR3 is TGTGCCAGCAGCCTGGGACAGGGGGAAACTGGGGCCAACGTCCTGACTTTC.

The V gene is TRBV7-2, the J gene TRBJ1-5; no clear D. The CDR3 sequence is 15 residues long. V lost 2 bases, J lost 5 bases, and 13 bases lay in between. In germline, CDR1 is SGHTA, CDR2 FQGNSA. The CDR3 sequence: CASSLRGRLDQPQHF. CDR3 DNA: TGTGCCAGCAGCTTAAGAGGGAGGCTGGATCAGCCCCAGCATTTT.

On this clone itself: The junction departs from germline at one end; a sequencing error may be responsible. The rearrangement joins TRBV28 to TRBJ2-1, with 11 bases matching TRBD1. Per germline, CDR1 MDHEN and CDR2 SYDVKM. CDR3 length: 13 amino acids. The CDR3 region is CASRQPTGTGGVF. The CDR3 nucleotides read TGTGCCAGCAGACAACCTACCGGGACAGGGGGTGTCTTC.